This is a list of T cell receptor beta chains from one sample in a study of blood T cell repertoires in COVID-19. Assay: immunoSEQ multiplex PCR; the TCRdb copy retains only in-frame clones and omits some. The table records about 140,000 clones, around 73% of them present only once. Specimen: peripheral blood. The receptors were gathered from a woman aged 45-60 years with active or convalescent COVID-19. CDR3s include the opening cysteine and the closing phenylalanine or tryptophan. D genes are given only for firm matches. The size of a clone is reported for some rows only, either as once, few or many, or as a class for expanded clones.

TRBD1	TRBJ1-1	.	TRBV18	TGTGCCAGCTCACCCGATCAGGGGGGCGGTCACACTGAAGCTTTCTTT	CASSPDQGGGHTEAFF
.	TRBJ1-2	.	TRBV19	TGTGCCAGTAGTATGGGGGCAGTTACTAACTATGGCTACACCTTC	CASSMGAVTNYGYTF
.	TRBJ2-7	once	TRBV9	TGTGCCAGCAGCAAACAGGGTACCAATACCTACGAGCAGTACTTC	CASSKQGTNTYEQYF
.	TRBJ1-3	.	TRBV14	TGTGCCAGCAGCCAAGAAGCTGCTGGAAACACCATATATTTT	CASSQEAAGNTIYF
.	TRBJ1-2	.	TRBV23-1	TGCGCCAGCAGTCAATCGTGGGCCAGGGCCGGCTATGGCTACACCTTC	CASSQSWARAGYGYTF
TRBD1	TRBJ1-5	.	TRBV6-4	TGTGCCAGCAGAATAACAGGGGGCCGCTCCAATCAGCCCCAGCATTTT	CASRITGGRSNQPQHF
.	TRBJ2-7	.	TRBV9	TGTGCCAGCAGCGCCCGACAGGGAGGTGAGCAGTACTTC	CASSARQGGEQYF
TRBD1	TRBJ2-1	.	TRBV3-1/TRBV3-2	TGTGCCAGCAGCCAAGAATGGGGACAGGGGGCGAACAATGAGCAGTTCTTC	CASSQEWGQGANNEQFF
TRBD1	TRBJ2-3	.	TRBV19	TGTGCCAGTACCCGCGGAGGGACAGGGAGCACAGATACGCAGTATTTT	CASTRGGTGSTDTQYF
.	TRBJ2-5	few	TRBV18	TGTGCCAGCTCACCACCGACTGAAGAGACCCAGTACTTC	CASSPPTEETQYF
.	TRBJ2-3	.	TRBV25-1	TGTGCCAGCAGTCAAGGAGGGTACACAGATACGCAGTATTTT	CASSQGGYTDTQYF
.	TRBJ1-3	.	TRBV4-3	TGCGCCAGCAGCGGAAGCGTTGGAAACACCATATATTTT	CASSGSVGNTIYF
.	TRBJ1-1	.	TRBV27	TGTGCCAGCAAACCTCCGGGACAAATCACTGAAGCTTTCTTT	CASKPPGQITEAFF
.	TRBJ2-6	.	TRBV5-4	TGTGCCAGCAGCTTAAGCGGCGGGGCTGGGGCCAACGTCCTGACTTTC	CASSLSGGAGANVLTF
.	TRBJ1-2	few	TRBV30	TGTGCCTGGAGCCCGGGGGTTGGCTACACCTTC	CAWSPGVGYTF
TRBD2	TRBJ2-1	.	TRBV7-2	TGTGCCAGCAGCTTAGAAGCGGGGGGGCGCTCCTACAATGAGCAGTTCTTC	CASSLEAGGRSYNEQFF
.	TRBJ1-6	.	TRBV30	TGTGCCTGGAGCATAGGGGCAGGGAAAGACTTT	CAWSIGAGKDF
TRBD1	TRBJ1-6	.	TRBV30	TGTGCCTGCCCCGGGACAGGGTATTCACCCCTCCACTTT	CACPGTGYSPLHF